The 30 T cell receptor beta chains presented below share a single source sample, sequenced in a study of identical twins (dated by TCRdb to about 2016). Libraries came from 5' RACE. Sequencer: Illumina HiSeq 2000. Through fastp at Q25 and MiXCR, TCRdb rebuilt clones from the public reads, retaining in-frame beta chains. Rows are combined by CDR3 protein, so each entry shows the most common genes and DNA. Recorded for this sample are 750,000 to 950,000 distinct CDR3 sequences; around 12% of them occurred a single time. The top ten clonotypes cover under 2% of the sample. The sample also formed part of further work on yellow fever vaccine responses in identical twins.

Sample: PBMCs. The receptors were gathered from a woman aged 18-35 years in good health.

This rearrangement joins TRBV20-1 to TRBJ1-1, with TRBD1 as a possible D gene (6 bases). V lost 0 bases to trimming and J lost 6 bases, with 17 bases between them. Per the germline V gene, CDR1 is DFQATT and CDR2 is SNEGSKA (reference sequence). The CDR3 covers 15 residues. The CDR3 loop is CSARDSRDTGPEAFF. As DNA, the CDR3 is TGCAGTGCTAGAGATAGTAGGGACACCGGGCCTGAAGCTTTCTTT.

This clonotype has more than one count but fewer than ten. The V and J genes are TRBV19 and TRBJ2-2; tentative D call: TRBD1 (6 bases). V lost 6 bases and J 0 bases, leaving 11 bases between the germline ends. CDR3 size: 15 residues. Germline-derived CDR1 and CDR2 are LNHDA and SQIVND (reference sequence). CDR3 protein: CASRPTGTNTGELFF. The CDR3 region has the DNA TGTGCCAGTAGGCCAACAGGGACGAACACCGGGGAGCTGTTTTTT.

This clonotype was seen only a few times. V and J are TRBV6-1 and TRBJ1-1; no definite D call. The germline CDR1 and CDR2 sequences are MNHNS and SASEGT. This CDR3 is 14 amino acids long. V gave up 2 bases and J gave up 2 bases, with 9 bases separating them. Here the CDR3 reads CASSEISSNTEAFF. The CDR3 DNA reads TGTGCCAGCAGTGAAATATCAAGTAACACTGAAGCTTTCTTT.

The sample holds a few counts of this clonotype. CDR3 bases: TGTGCCAGCGCCTCCGCGATGCCGGATAAACTGTTTTTT. This translates into CASASAMPDKLFF. The chain links TRBV7-9 to TRBJ1-4; the D is unclear. Germline loops: CDR1 SEHNR, CDR2 FQNEAQ (reference sequence). This CDR3 spans 13 amino acids. V lost 8 bases to trimming and J lost 11 bases, with 18 bases between them.

Only a few counts were recorded for this clonotype. Compared with germline, one end of the junction differs, possibly owing to a read error. This chain links TRBV2 with TRBJ1-5, with D perhaps matching TRBD1 (5 bases). The CDR3 contains 16 residues. Germline CDR1 reads SNHLY; CDR2 reads FYNNEI. The CDR3 coding sequence is TGTGCCAGCAGTGAGGGCAGGGTGCAAAGCAAACAGCCCCAGCATTTT. Residues: CASSEGRVQSKQPQHF.

This clonotype was counted only a few times. The rearrangement joins TRBV19 to TRBJ2-1; D is perhaps TRBD2 (5 bases). Trimming took 3 bases from V and 6 from J, leaving 15 bases between them. CDR1 LNHDA and CDR2 SQIVND come from the germline V gene (reference sequence). The CDR3 length is 15 residues. The CDR3 protein is CASSMGSVASNEQFF. The CDR3 DNA is TGTGCCAGTAGTATGGGTTCTGTAGCGAGCAATGAGCAGTTCTTC.

There are many counts of this clonotype. The chain uses TRBV28 and TRBJ1-6, with TRBD1 identical over 8 bases. The CDR3 runs to 15 residues. Per the germline V gene, CDR1 is MDHEN and CDR2 is SYDVKM. The trim removed 3 bases at V and 8 bases at J, leaving 6 bases unmatched. The CDR3 bases are TGTGCCAGCAGTTTCTGGGGACAGGCGGATTCACCCCTCCACTTT. The encoded protein is CASSFWGQADSPLHF.

The chain is built from TRBV6-5 and TRBJ1-4, with 7 bases matching TRBD1. The CDR3 is 13 amino acids. The germline V gene encodes CDR1 MNHEY and CDR2 SVGAGI. Losses at the gene ends were 0 bases for V and 13 bases for J; bases not matched to a gene: 5. In DNA, the CDR3 is TGTGCCAGCAGTTACTCTACGACAGGGCGACTGTTTTTT. Protein product: CASSYSTTGRLFF.

The chain combines TRBV7-1 with TRBJ1-2, with no clear D. TRBV7-1 is recorded as an ORF, its role being uncertain. V was shortened by 3 bases and J by 4 bases, with 12 bases between the two germline ends. The CDR3 extends over 14 amino acids. CDR3 DNA sequence: TGTGCCAGCAGCTCCCGGACGGACCTCTATGGCTACACCTTC. This translates into CASSSRTDLYGYTF.

V usage is TRBV20-1 and J usage is TRBJ2-5; D is unclear. The CDR3 spans 13 residues. CDR1 and CDR2 (germline): DFQATT, SNEGSKA (reference sequence). The germline V and J ends were trimmed by 4 bases and 0 bases, with 9 bases remaining between them. The DNA for the CDR3 is TGCAGTGCTACCAGGATTAACCAAGAGACCCAGTACTTC. As protein: CSATRINQETQYF.

This clonotype has at least ten counts. The CDR3 region is CASSSGLAGAYNEQFF. The CDR3 DNA reads as TGTGCCAGCAGTTCCGGACTAGCGGGTGCCTACAATGAGCAGTTCTTC. V and J are TRBV12-3 or TRBV12-4 and TRBJ2-1, with 11 bases lining up with TRBD2. This CDR3 is built from 16 residues. The J segment lost 2 bases and the V segment lost 4 bases, leaving 4 bases of the junction unmatched.

This chain links TRBV28 with TRBJ2-7, with D perhaps TRBD1 (6 bases). The germline CDR1 and CDR2 sequences are MDHEN and SYDVKM. The length of the CDR3 is 15 residues. Trimming removed 4 bases from V and 4 bases from J, with 17 bases in between. In DNA, the CDR3 is TGTGCCAGCAGTTCGGGGCAGGGGCGCTATTACGAGCAGTACTTC. Protein sequence: CASSSGQGRYYEQYF.

The chain combines TRBV10-3 with TRBJ2-1, with 7 bases identical to TRBD2. The CDR3 extends over 14 amino acids. Germline V lookup: CDR1 ENHRY, CDR2 SYGVKD. V lost 6 bases to trimming and J lost 6 bases; unmatched junction nucleotides: 8. The CDR3 loop is CAISTGTITNEQFF. In DNA, the CDR3 is TGTGCCATCAGCACCGGGACTATCACCAATGAGCAGTTCTTC.

In its sample, this clonotype was seen a few times. The chain couples TRBV7-2 to TRBJ2-7, with 9 bases that match TRBD1. Trimming cost V 0 bases and J 0 bases; bases outside gene matches: 9. Germline CDR1 and CDR2: SGHTA and FQGNSA. The CDR3 contains 18 residues. As DNA, the CDR3 is TGTGCCAGCAGCTTAGCGGGGACGGGACAGGGAAGCTCCTACGAGCAGTACGTC. Translation gives CASSLAGTGQGSSYEQYV.

This clonotype has a handful of counts. V usage is TRBV7-6 and J usage is TRBJ1-5, with D perhaps TRBD1 (6 bases). The germline V gene encodes CDR1 SGHVS and CDR2 FNYEAQ. V was cut by 1 base and J by 4 bases, with 11 bases left in between. The length of the CDR3 is 15 residues. CDR3 in DNA: TGTGCCAGCAGCTTAGGTTGGGGGGCGAATCAGCCCCAGCATTTT. Its translation is CASSLGWGANQPQHF.

The chain carries TRBV7-6 and TRBJ2-1, with TRBD1 matching 7 bases. CDR1 and CDR2 (germline): SGHVS, FNYEAQ. The CDR3 loop spans 14 amino acids. V shed 4 bases, J shed 9 bases, and the junction held 9 bases outside the gene matches. The CDR3 is CASSSSTGKGEQFF. In DNA, the CDR3 is TGTGCCAGCAGCTCGTCGACAGGGAAGGGTGAGCAGTTCTTC.

This clonotype was observed a handful of times. The chain recombines TRBV28 with TRBJ2-5, with TRBD2 as a possible D gene (5 bases). This CDR3 contains 16 residues. Trimming cost V 8 bases and J 1 base, with 20 bases left between them. CDR1 MDHEN and CDR2 SYDVKM come from the germline V gene. This CDR3 reads CASSLPLDSPQETQYF. The CDR3 region has the DNA TGTGCCAGCTCCCTTCCGTTGGACTCGCCCCAAGAGACCCAGTACTTC. Using reference TRBV28 and TRBJ2-5 for the parts outside the CDR3, the full variable domain is DVKVTQSSRYLVKRTGEKVFLECVQDMDHENMFWYRQDPGLGLRLIYFSYDVKMKEKGDIPEGYSVSREKKERFSLILESASTNQTSMYLCASSLPLDSPQETQYFGPGTRLLVL.

There are a few counts of this clonotype. The V and J genes are TRBV7-9 and TRBJ1-4; 7 nucleotides line up with TRBD1. The V and J ends lost 4 bases and 8 bases, in that order; junction bases with no gene match: 7. This CDR3 is built from 14 residues. Germline CDR1 and CDR2: SEHNR and FQNEAQ (reference sequence). CDR3 region: CASSSKGAQEKLFF. DNA of the CDR3: TGTGCCAGCAGCTCGAAGGGGGCTCAAGAAAAACTGTTTTTT.

The chain recombines TRBV27 with TRBJ2-7, with 10 bases fitting TRBD1. V shed 3 bases and J 2 bases; nucleotides not matched to a gene: 4. The V gene's germline CDR1 is MNHEY and CDR2 SMNVEV (reference sequence). This CDR3 is 15 amino acids long. The DNA for the CDR3 is TGTGCCAGCAGTTTCTCGGGACAGGGGCCCTACGAGCAGTACTTC. The encoded protein is CASSFSGQGPYEQYF.

CDR3 in amino acids: CASSLAMGSGISYEQYF. CDR3 bases: TGCGCCAGCAGCTTGGCCATGGGTAGCGGGATCTCCTACGAGCAGTACTTC. J is TRBJ2-7 and V is TRBV5-1; 8 nucleotides match TRBD2. In germline, CDR1 is SGHRS, CDR2 YFSETQ. This CDR3 has 17 residues. The V and J ends lost 0 bases and 0 bases, in that order; junction bases with no gene match: 8.

V and J are TRBV2 and TRBJ2-1; D call uncertain. CDR1 and CDR2 (germline): SNHLY, FYNNEI. The CDR3 has 12 amino acids. Trimming shortened V by 4 bases and J by 9 bases, and 10 bases separated the two germline ends. DNA of the CDR3: TGTGCCAGCAGTGGGGTCCGCCCTGAGCAGTTCTTC. Its translation is CASSGVRPEQFF.

This clonotype was seen a few times. The rearrangement joins TRBV11-2 to TRBJ2-3; possible D gene TRBD2, 5 bases. The CDR3 has 14 residues. CDR1 and CDR2 from the germline V gene are SGHAT and FQNNGV. Trimming left V 4 bases short and J 6 bases short, with 14 bases between. The CDR3 spells CASSWAAGPDTQYF. The CDR3, as DNA: TGTGCCAGCAGCTGGGCTGCGGGTCCCGATACGCAGTATTTT.

The table lists this clonotype with many counts. This chain uses TRBV7-2 with TRBJ1-1; 9 bases are a match to TRBD1. Unmatched junction bases numbered 6, after V lost 5 bases and J lost 5 bases. The CDR3 runs to 14 residues. Germline V lookup: CDR1 SGHTA, CDR2 FQGNSA. The CDR3 region has the DNA TGTGCCAGCAGCCAACGGACAGGGGTAACTGAAGCTTTCTTT. Encoded protein: CASSQRTGVTEAFF.

As regards this clonotype: The junction departs from germline at one end; a sequencing error may be responsible. The J gene is TRBJ2-7, the V gene TRBV5-6; unclear D gene. This CDR3 is 13 amino acids long. CDR1 and CDR2 from the germline V gene are SGHDT and YYEEEE. CDR3 sequence reads: CAISLGSRHEQYF. Written as DNA, the CDR3 is TGTGCCATCAGCTTGGGATCCCGACACGAGCAGTACTTC.

This sequence joins TRBV6-5 and TRBJ2-1, with TRBD2 matching over 10 bases. J was trimmed by 4 bases and V by 0 bases; bases with no gene match: 3. The CDR3 is made up of 16 amino acids. Germline values: CDR1 MNHEY, CDR2 SVGAGI. The CDR3 reads CASSYSSGRGYNEQFF. The CDR3 nucleotides are TGTGCCAGCAGTTACTCGAGCGGGAGGGGGTACAATGAGCAGTTCTTC.

The chain combines TRBV6-5 with TRBJ2-6, with D uncertain. The CDR3 has 15 residues. CDR1 and CDR2 from the germline V gene are MNHEY and SVGAGI. V was shortened by 0 bases and J by 4 bases, with 7 bases between the two germline ends. This CDR3 reads CASSYSRAGANVLTF. The CDR3 DNA sequence: TGTGCCAGCAGTTACTCTAGGGCAGGGGCCAACGTCCTGACTTTC.

In its sample, this clonotype was seen many times. This chain links TRBV6-4 with TRBJ2-2; either TRBD1 or TRBD2 may fit D (5 bases each). The CDR3 totals 14 residues. Trimming pared 6 bases from V and 5 bases from J, leaving 13 bases between. CDR1 MRHNA and CDR2 SNTAGT come from the germline V gene. The CDR3 DNA sequence: TGTGCCAGCAGGCCCGGGGCAGGTACCGGGGAGCTGTTTTTT. Translating gives CASRPGAGTGELFF.

This clonotype has more than one count but fewer than ten. The CDR3 nucleotides are TGTGCCAGCAGTTCGGTCCTGAGCAATCAGCCCCAGCATTTT. The encoded protein is CASSSVLSNQPQHF. The chain links TRBV12-3 or TRBV12-4 to TRBJ1-5; D not certain. Trimming stripped 4 bases from V and 1 base from J, with 8 bases between. The CDR3 length is 14 residues.

This chain's CDR3 is CASTNGGELFF. CDR3 sequence (DNA): TGTGCCAGCACCAACGGGGGGGAGCTGTTTTTT. The chain recombines TRBV12-3 or TRBV12-4 with TRBJ2-2, with unresolved D. This CDR3 comprises 11 residues. Trimming removed 7 bases at V and 8 bases at J, with 8 bases between.

This clonotype was recorded a few times. The gene calls are TRBV12-3 or TRBV12-4 and TRBJ2-7; no clear D. The CDR3 contains 14 residues. V lost 1 base, J lost 4 bases, and 11 bases lay in between. CDR3 bases: TGTGCCAGCAGTTTAGAGTCAGGATATTACGAGCAGTACTTC. Protein sequence: CASSLESGYYEQYF.